Shown below are 13 T cell receptor beta chains from a single sample sequenced in a study of cytomegalovirus exposure and HLA in healthy donors. The PCR contained 60 Vbeta and 13 Jbeta primers. Profiled with immunoSEQ multiplex PCR; TCRdb holds only in-frame clones, not every one. The sample has approximately 80,000 clones, around 78% seen once; the top ten hold 2.5%. The sample taken for sequencing was PBMCs. The receptor source for this set is a male donor in good health and CMV-seropositive.

This clone has only a few counts. This sequence joins TRBV13 and TRBJ2-7, with 8 positions matching TRBD2. The CDR3 sequence is 17 residues long. CDR1 is PRHDT, CDR2 FYEKMQ, per germline (reference sequence). V lost 4 bases to trimming and J lost 3 bases; unmatched junction nucleotides: 14. The CDR3 region is CASSSSSWREVGYEQYF. Here the CDR3 DNA reads TGTGCCAGCAGCTCGTCGTCATGGCGGGAGGTCGGCTACGAGCAGTACTTC. The full variable domain, completed using reference TRBV13 and TRBJ2-7, is AAGVIQSPRHLIKEKRETATLKCYPIPRHDTVYWYQQGPGQDPQFLISFYEKMQSDKGSIPDRFSAQQFSDYHSELNMSSLELGDSALYFCASSSSSWREVGYEQYFGPGTRLTVT.

The chain links TRBV19 to TRBJ2-3; 10 bases map to TRBD1. CDR1 is LNHDA and CDR2 is SQIVND in the germline V gene (reference sequence). The CDR3 contains 17 residues. After removal of 4 bases from V and 0 bases from J, the junction contained 7 bases not matched to a gene. The CDR3 here is CASSNPRDRGSTDTQYF. CDR3 coding DNA: TGTGCCAGTAGTAACCCGCGGGACAGGGGCAGCACAGATACGCAGTATTTT.

The chain is built from TRBV15 and TRBJ1-5; D is unclear. V lost 0 bases and J 5 bases, leaving 11 bases between the germline ends. The germline CDR1 and CDR2 sequences are LNHNV and YYDKDF (reference sequence). The CDR3 is 15 amino acids. The CDR3 here is CATSRDGGRDQPQHF. The CDR3, as DNA: TGTGCCACCAGCAGAGACGGAGGGAGGGATCAGCCCCAGCATTTT.

About this clone itself: The junction shows a germline mismatch at one end, possibly a read error. The chain is built from TRBV11-2 and TRBJ2-7; perhaps TRBD2 as D (6 bases). From germline, CDR1 is SGHAT and CDR2 FQNNGV. CDR3 length: 14 amino acids. CDR3 sequence: CASSLVRVKTSMAF. DNA for the CDR3: TGTGCCAGCAGCTTAGTAAGGGTGAAGACTAGTATGGCTTTC.

The chain joins TRBV18 to TRBJ1-2; 9 nucleotides match TRBD1. The CDR3 has 14 amino acids. The trim removed 4 bases at V and 7 bases at J, leaving 7 bases unmatched. Per germline, CDR1 KGHSH and CDR2 LQKENI. The CDR3 spells CASSQNRGPSGYTF. In DNA form, the CDR3 reads TGTGCCAGCTCACAGAACAGGGGGCCTAGTGGCTACACCTTC.

This sequence joins TRBV5-1 and TRBJ2-1; D remains ambiguous. This CDR3 has 15 amino acids. V shed 2 bases and J shed 9 bases, with 18 bases lying between them. Germline CDR1 reads SGHRS; CDR2 reads YFSETQ. The CDR3 nucleotides read TGCGCCAGCAGCTTTAGCTTAGTGAGGTCTGGTGAGCAGTTCTTC. This codes for CASSFSLVRSGEQFF.

The rearrangement links TRBV7-9 to TRBJ1-1; D may be TRBD1 (5 bases). The CDR3 totals 13 residues. The germline CDR1 and CDR2 sequences are SEHNR and FQNEAQ (reference sequence). V shed 3 bases and J shed 3 bases, with 8 bases lying between them. The CDR3 region has the DNA TGTGCCAGCAGCTTGGGGGGGGACACTGAAGCTTTCTTT. Its protein is CASSLGGDTEAFF.

The sample holds a few counts of this clone. This chain uses TRBV18 with TRBJ1-5; the D is unclear. V was pared by 2 bases and J by 0 bases, with 5 bases between. This CDR3 contains 14 residues. Germline lookup yields CDR1 KGHSH and CDR2 LQKENI. CDR3 nucleotide sequence: TGTGCCAGCTCACCAACAGATAGCAATCAGCCCCAGCATTTT. This translates into CASSPTDSNQPQHF.

This chain connects TRBV7-9 to TRBJ1-1; TRBD1 matches 9 bases. Germline V gene sequence: CDR1 SEHNR, CDR2 FQNEAQ (reference sequence). V gave up 5 bases and J gave up 0 bases; unmatched junction bases: 16. The CDR3 sequence is 19 residues long. The CDR3 region is CASSPWRTGDAPLNTEAFF. CDR3 DNA: TGTGCCAGCAGCCCATGGAGGACAGGGGATGCGCCACTGAACACTGAAGCTTTCTTT.

V gene TRBV5-1 combines with J gene TRBJ2-1, with 12 bases that match TRBD2. There are 15 residues in the CDR3. V lost 7 bases, J lost 3 bases, and 5 bases stayed unmatched. Germline V gene data show CDR1 as SGHRS and CDR2 as YFSETQ. CDR3 in amino acids: CASYQTSGSYNEQFF. CDR3 coding DNA: TGCGCCAGCTACCAGACTAGCGGGAGCTACAATGAGCAGTTCTTC.

V gene TRBV2 combines with J gene TRBJ2-7; a possible D gene is TRBD1 (6 bases). V lost 8 bases to trimming and J lost 6 bases, with 17 bases between them. From germline, CDR1 is SNHLY and CDR2 FYNNEI. The CDR3 has 13 residues. CDR3 nucleotide sequence: TGTGCCAGCGGTCCAGGGGATTTTCGCGAGCAGTACTTC. Translated: CASGPGDFREQYF.

The V gene is TRBV28, the J gene TRBJ2-7; 12 bases are shared with TRBD2. J lost 7 bases, V lost 5 bases, and 3 bases had no gene match. Germline CDR1 is MDHEN and CDR2 is SYDVKM. The CDR3 spans 13 residues. CDR3 sequence reads: CASSVGLAGEQYF. The CDR3 DNA reads as TGTGCCAGCAGTGTTGGACTAGCGGGAGAGCAGTACTTC.

The chain is built from TRBV27 and TRBJ1-1; D is ambiguous. CDR3 length: 14 amino acids. CDR1 MNHEY and CDR2 SMNVEV come from the germline V gene (reference sequence). V lost 3 bases and J 0 bases, leaving 8 bases between the germline ends. In DNA, the CDR3 is TGTGCCAGCAGTTTTTCGGGATTGAACACTGAAGCTTTCTTT. This sequence encodes CASSFSGLNTEAFF.